The 20 T cell receptor beta chains below were found in one sample sequenced in a study of CD8+ T cells in alopecia areata. RNA was extracted and reverse transcribed into cDNA as the sequencing template. This table comes from immunoSEQ multiplex PCR, and its TCRdb copy is limited to in-frame clones, with some not included. The sample carries about 110,000 clones, approximately 59% recorded once. Material: CD8+ T cells sorted from blood. The source is a human donor in good health.

The genes are TRBV15 and TRBJ1-1, with 8 bases lining up with TRBD1. The junction had 13 bases not matched to a gene; V was cut back by 5 bases and J by 5 bases. From germline, CDR1 is LNHNV and CDR2 YYDKDF (reference sequence). The CDR3 totals 16 residues. The CDR3 loop is CATSFDLDRGLTEAFF. The CDR3 DNA reads as TGTGCCACCAGCTTCGACCTCGACAGGGGTTTAACTGAAGCTTTCTTT.

This chain links TRBV29-1 with TRBJ2-7, with a weak D call TRBD1 (6 bases). This CDR3 contains 14 residues. V was clipped by 1 base and J by 2 bases, with 12 bases between them. Germline V gives CDR1 SQVTM, CDR2 ANQGSEA. The CDR3 bases are TGCAGCGTTGAAGGGTGGGGGCCTACCTACGAGCAGTACTTC. As protein: CSVEGWGPTYEQYF.

The chain carries TRBV6-5 and TRBJ1-2; TRBD1 matches 9 bases. The CDR3 is made up of 16 amino acids. Per germline, CDR1 MNHEY and CDR2 SVGAGI. V was pared by 0 bases and J by 4 bases, with 6 bases of the junction left unmatched. The CDR3 protein is CASSYSWTGVPYGYTF. CDR3 nucleotides: TGTGCCAGCAGTTACTCGTGGACAGGGGTTCCCTATGGCTACACCTTC.

This chain joins TRBV5-1 and TRBJ2-3, with TRBD1 matching over 7 bases. The ends lost 0 bases at V and 2 bases at J; junction bases unmatched: 3. The CDR3 runs 15 residues. Germline V gene sequence: CDR1 SGHRS, CDR2 YFSETQ. The CDR3 nucleotides are TGCGCCAGCAGCTTGGAAGAGGGGGCCACAGATACGCAGTATTTT. Translated: CASSLEEGATDTQYF.

CDR3 DNA sequence: TGTGCCAGCAGCTTATCGGCACTCTCGAACACTGAAGCTTTCTTT. As protein: CASSLSALSNTEAFF. This rearrangement joins TRBV7-9 to TRBJ1-1; no clear D gene. Germline V gives CDR1 SEHNR, CDR2 FQNEAQ (reference sequence). The CDR3 loop spans 15 amino acids. V was clipped by 2 bases and J by 1 base, with 11 bases between them.

This clone has a single count. V and J are TRBV5-6 and TRBJ2-7; 12 bases line up with TRBD1. Unmatched junction bases numbered 4, after V lost 4 bases and J lost 2 bases. Germline V CDR1 and CDR2: SGHDT, YYEEEE. The CDR3 spans 15 residues. DNA of the CDR3: TGTGCCAGCAGCCCCCGGGACAGGGGGCCCTACGAGCAGTACTTC. It encodes CASSPRDRGPYEQYF. Drawing the rest from reference TRBV5-6 and TRBJ2-7, the complete variable domain is DAGVTQSPTHLIKTRGQQVTLRCSPKSGHDTVSWYQQALGQGPQFIFQYYEEEERQRGNFPDRFSGHQFPNYSSELNVNALLLGDSALYLCASSPRDRGPYEQYFGPGTRLTVT.

V usage is TRBV6-1 and J usage is TRBJ2-3; 7 bases match TRBD1. Losses at the gene ends were 3 bases for V and 4 bases for J; bases not matched to a gene: 7. The CDR3 consists of 15 residues. Germline CDR1 reads MNHNS; CDR2 reads SASEGT. CDR3 bases: TGTGCCAGCAGTGAGCGCGCAGGGACAGCAGATACGCAGTATTTT. Its protein is CASSERAGTADTQYF.

The chain recombines TRBV6-5 with TRBJ2-7, with 11 bases identical to TRBD1. Germline V gives CDR1 MNHEY, CDR2 SVGAGI. Unmatched junction bases numbered 0, after V lost 8 bases and J lost 0 bases. This CDR3 has 13 residues. The CDR3 region has the DNA TGTGCCAGCGGGACAGGGGGCTCCTACGAGCAGTACTTC. It codes for CASGTGGSYEQYF.

This rearrangement joins TRBV7-9 to TRBJ2-6; no reliable D call. The CDR3 length is 18 residues. The germline V gene has CDR1 SEHNR and CDR2 FQNEAQ (reference sequence). Trimming removed 5 bases from V and 2 bases from J, with 19 bases in between. The DNA of the CDR3 is TGTGCCAGCAGCCTACCCGAACGAGGACGTCCTGGGGCCAACGTCCTGACTTTC. It encodes CASSLPERGRPGANVLTF.

This chain joins TRBV11-2 and TRBJ2-5; D not resolved. CDR3 length: 13 amino acids. The germline V gene encodes CDR1 SGHAT and CDR2 FQNNGV. Trimming cost V 0 bases and J 2 bases, with 4 bases left between them. CDR3 sequence: CASSLEQQETQYF. In DNA form, the CDR3 reads TGTGCCAGCAGCTTAGAACAGCAAGAGACCCAGTACTTC.

This clone appeared once. The genes are TRBV29-1 and TRBJ2-3; D is perhaps TRBD1 (5 bases). This CDR3 contains 11 residues. Germline CDR1 is SQVTM and CDR2 is ANQGSEA. V was clipped by 4 bases and J by 8 bases, with 10 bases between them. CDR3 in DNA: TGCAGCGTTGGAGACAGAGGTACGCAGTATTTT. Its protein product is CSVGDRGTQYF.

The chain is built from TRBV6-4 and TRBJ2-5; 8 nucleotides align to TRBD1. V lost 5 bases, J lost 2 bases, and 13 bases stayed unmatched. Germline V gene sequence: CDR1 MRHNA, CDR2 SNTAGT. CDR3 length: 17 residues. DNA for the CDR3: TGTGCCAGCAGTTACGGGCTTCGGGACAGGATACAAGAGACCCAGTACTTC. It translates to CASSYGLRDRIQETQYF.

This chain joins TRBV7-9 and TRBJ2-5; D gene uncertain. The germline V gene encodes CDR1 SEHNR and CDR2 FQNEAQ (reference sequence). V lost 7 bases, J lost 5 bases, and 14 bases lay in between. This CDR3 comprises 13 residues. This chain's CDR3 is CASNLGVGETQYF. CDR3 bases: TGTGCCAGCAACCTTGGAGTCGGCGAGACCCAGTACTTC. The whole variable domain, remainder taken from reference TRBV7-9 and TRBJ2-5, is DTGVSQNPRHKITKRGQNVTFRCDPISEHNRLYWYRQTLGQGPEFLTYFQNEAQLEKSRLLSDRFSAERPKGSFSTLEIQRTEQGDSAMYLCASNLGVGETQYFGPGTRLLVL.

The chain carries TRBV15 and TRBJ1-5; TRBD1 might be the D (6 bases). Germline loops: CDR1 LNHNV, CDR2 YYDKDF (reference sequence). V lost 5 bases to trimming and J lost 8 bases, with 13 bases between them. The CDR3 is 13 residues long. CDR3 loop: CATSPRWTEPQHF. The CDR3 DNA follows: TGTGCCACCAGCCCCCGGTGGACAGAGCCCCAGCATTTT.

This clone showed up just a few times. V gene TRBV19 combines with J gene TRBJ1-1; D is possibly TRBD1 (6 bases). Looked up from germline, CDR1 is LNHDA and CDR2 is SQIVND (reference sequence). This CDR3 has 15 amino acids. Trimming shortened V by 3 bases and J by 3 bases, and 14 bases separated the two germline ends. In DNA form, the CDR3 reads TGTGCCAGTAGTATTCAACAGGGAGAATACACTGAAGCTTTCTTT. Its translation is CASSIQQGEYTEAFF.

The table lists this clone with a few counts. The gene calls are TRBV29-1 and TRBJ2-7; D is possibly TRBD2 (7 bases). Germline values: CDR1 SQVTM, CDR2 ANQGSEA. This CDR3 contains 11 residues. The CDR3 region is CTTSEGGRQYF. The CDR3 DNA reads as TGCACCACCTCAGAGGGGGGGCGGCAGTACTTC.

This clone came up a few times. This chain joins TRBV7-9 and TRBJ1-2; D remains unclear. V gave up 4 bases and J gave up 8 bases, with 17 bases separating them. CDR3 length: 14 amino acids. Looked up from germline, CDR1 is SEHNR and CDR2 is FQNEAQ (reference sequence). The chain's CDR3 is CASSSPGGLGGYTF. CDR3 in DNA: TGTGCCAGCAGCTCCCCCGGAGGCCTGGGGGGCTACACCTTC.

CDR3 DNA sequence: TGTGCCTGGAGCGGCGGGACAGGGATCACAGATACGCAGTATTTT. It translates to CAWSGGTGITDTQYF. This chain uses TRBV30 with TRBJ2-3; 9 bases match TRBD1. Germline V gene data show CDR1 as GTSNPN and CDR2 as SVGIG (reference sequence). There are 15 residues in the CDR3. V was clipped by 3 bases and J by 2 bases; unmatched bases: 6. Full variable domain (remainder filled in from reference TRBV30 and TRBJ2-3): SQTIHQWPATLVQPVGSPLSLECTVEGTSNPNLYWYRQAAGRGLQLLFYSVGIGQISSEVPQNLSASRPQDRQFILSSKKLLLSDSGFYLCAWSGGTGITDTQYFGPGTRLTVL.

CDR3 protein: CASSLGPGTPNSPLHF. The CDR3 DNA is TGTGCCAGCAGCTTAGGCCCCGGGACACCTAATTCACCCCTCCACTTT. V is TRBV13 and J is TRBJ1-6; tentatively, D is TRBD1 (6 bases). The CDR3 covers 16 residues. Trimming removed 0 bases at V and 6 bases at J, with 12 bases between. Germline CDR1 PRHDT, CDR2 FYEKMQ (reference sequence).

V usage is TRBV7-9 and J usage is TRBJ1-2; D perhaps matches TRBD1 (6 bases). The length of the CDR3 is 14 residues. Looked up from germline, CDR1 is SEHNR and CDR2 is FQNEAQ (reference sequence). The V and J ends lost 5 bases and 2 bases respectively, with 12 bases between them. The CDR3 protein is CASSPSDRNYGYTF. The CDR3 bases are TGTGCCAGCAGCCCCTCGGACAGAAACTATGGCTACACCTTC.